This section outlines one T cell receptor beta chain sequence together with its context. Its antigen specificity is not known. Qualities for individual bases were not recorded, and no much larger clone is one base off. CDR1 SGHAT and CDR2 FQNNGV are derived from the germline V gene. There are 16 amino acids in the CDR3, from cysteine to phenylalanine inclusive. Only the CDR3 region is kept as DNA, spanning 48 bases read in frame from base 1. V gives up 5 bases and J gives up 6 bases, and the segment between their germline ends measures 22 bases. This specimen comes from a study of blood T cell repertoires in COVID-19 (dated by TCRdb to the early 2020s). A note on the overall study: The collaborator samples originated in the United States, Italy and Spain and spanned the acute and convalescent phases of COVID-19. The material from the prospective study consisted of cDNA or gDNA derived from T cells, B-cell-depleted T cells, or PBMCs. Subjects who had been exposed to COVID-19, were actively infected with it, or had recovered from it provided the deeply sampled blood TCRbeta repertoires that made up the dataset. The repertoires were released in a freely available public database meant as a resource for research on the immune response to SARS-CoV-2. The samples were drawn from the first 160 participants of the ongoing ImmuneRACE study and from over a thousand subjects provided by 6 global collaborators. The sample metadata nearly always contained a de-identified subject ID, COVID-19 status, age in years and sex. Where HLA class I and class II types were available, the types were taken from metadata supplied by the sample provider, not from assay-based typing. What the study reported, not specific to this receptor: How much clinical and demographic metadata was included differed by source and by participant, and the metadata was provided uncurated.

One collaborating source in Seattle enrolled patients during active infection and followed them longitudinally through the course of disease. Collaborating institutions collected whole blood in K2EDTA tubes following their own protocols. For TCRbeta analysis, collaborators shipped samples in one of three forms: frozen whole blood, isolated PBMCs, or DNA extracted from either of those sample types. TCRbeta CDR3 regions were amplified from genomic DNA using the immunoSEQ Assay, a bias-controlled multiplex PCR. Processing in the source paper ran as follows. The number of nucleated cells in each sample was estimated by amplification of reference gene primers within the assay. Sequence reads were collapsed and filtered to measure the absolute abundance of every unique TCRbeta CDR3 rearrangement. For each sample, productive Simpson clonality was calculated as the square root of Simpson's diversity index over productive rearrangements. TCRdb carries this immuneACCESS record with in-frame sequences only. Its versions omit some clonotypes, under half of them owing to an unresolved V gene in the studies checked, with the rest unexplained. From that table come the V and J calls and clone size; the DNA was used to work out D and trimming. Across this sample there are tens of thousands of clones, with 65% to 90% seen only once. Jointly, the top ten make up approximately 7% of the sample.

The material sequenced was peripheral blood. The sequence joins TRBV11-2 to TRBJ1-1; the D gene cannot be resolved reliably. This TCR was sampled from a man younger than 45 with COVID-19, enrolled during active disease. The nucleotide sequence is given as TGTGCCAGCAGCCCGAGCATGGGAGGCTCGACGCCTGAAGCTTTCTTT. It translates as CASSPSMGGSTPEAFF. The entire variable domain, with the stretches around the CDR3 drawn from the reference TRBV11-2 and TRBJ1-1 proteins, is EAGVAQSPRYKIIEKRQSVAFWCNPISGHATLYWYQQILGQGPKLLIQFQNNGVVDDSQLPKDRFSAERLKGVDSTLKIQPAKLEDSAVYLCASSPSMGGSTPEAFFGQGTRLTVV.